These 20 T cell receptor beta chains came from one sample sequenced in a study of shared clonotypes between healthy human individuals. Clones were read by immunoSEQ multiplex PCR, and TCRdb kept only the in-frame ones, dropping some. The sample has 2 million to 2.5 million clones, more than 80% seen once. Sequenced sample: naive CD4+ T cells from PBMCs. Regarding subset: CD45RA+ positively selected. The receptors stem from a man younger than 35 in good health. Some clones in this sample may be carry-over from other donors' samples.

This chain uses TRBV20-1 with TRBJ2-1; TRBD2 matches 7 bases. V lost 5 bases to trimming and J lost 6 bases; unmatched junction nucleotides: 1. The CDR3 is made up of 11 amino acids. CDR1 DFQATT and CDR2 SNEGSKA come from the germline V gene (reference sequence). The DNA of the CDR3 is TGCAGTGCTGAGCGGGGCAATGAGCAGTTCTTC. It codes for CSAERGNEQFF.

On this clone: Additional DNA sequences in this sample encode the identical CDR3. CDR3 in amino acids: CASSLGTSRTDTQYF. The CDR3 nucleotides read TGTGCCAGCAGCTTAGGCACTTCCCGCACAGATACGCAGTATTTT. This sequence joins TRBV7-9 and TRBJ2-3; no clear D. The CDR3 length is 15 residues. The germline gives CDR1 SEHNR, CDR2 FQNEAQ (reference sequence). V lost 1 base and J 1 base, leaving 9 bases between the germline ends.

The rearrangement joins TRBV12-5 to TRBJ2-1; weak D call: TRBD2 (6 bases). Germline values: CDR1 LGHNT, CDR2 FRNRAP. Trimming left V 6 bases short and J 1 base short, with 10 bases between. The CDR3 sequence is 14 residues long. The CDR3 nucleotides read TGTGCTAGTGGCGGGAGTACGTCCTACAATGAGCAGTTCTTC. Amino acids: CASGGSTSYNEQFF.

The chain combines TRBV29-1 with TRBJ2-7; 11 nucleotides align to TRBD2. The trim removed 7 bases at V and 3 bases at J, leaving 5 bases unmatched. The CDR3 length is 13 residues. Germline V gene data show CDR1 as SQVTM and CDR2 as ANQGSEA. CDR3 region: CSGLAGLGYEQYF. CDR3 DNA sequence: TGCAGCGGACTAGCGGGACTAGGCTACGAGCAGTACTTC.

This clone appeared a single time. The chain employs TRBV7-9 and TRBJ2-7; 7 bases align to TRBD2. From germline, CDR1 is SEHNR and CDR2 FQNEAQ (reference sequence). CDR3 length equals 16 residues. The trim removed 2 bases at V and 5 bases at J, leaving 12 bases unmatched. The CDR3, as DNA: TGTGCCAGCAGCTTATCAGGCGGGGGACCTGGAAACGAGCAGTACTTC. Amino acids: CASSLSGGGPGNEQYF. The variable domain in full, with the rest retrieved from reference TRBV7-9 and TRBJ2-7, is DTGVSQNPRHKITKRGQNVTFRCDPISEHNRLYWYRQTLGQGPEFLTYFQNEAQLEKSRLLSDRFSAERPKGSFSTLEIQRTEQGDSAMYLCASSLSGGGPGNEQYFGPGTRLTVT.

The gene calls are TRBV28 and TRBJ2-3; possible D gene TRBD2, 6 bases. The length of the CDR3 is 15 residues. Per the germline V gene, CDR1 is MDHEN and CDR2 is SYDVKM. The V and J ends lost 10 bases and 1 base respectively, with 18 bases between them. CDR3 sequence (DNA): TGTGCCACCTTGTCCGGAGGGCCTGGCACAGATACGCAGTATTTT. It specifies CATLSGGPGTDTQYF.

The CDR3 nucleotides read TGTGCCAGCAGTGTCGGGTCTGGCAGCGGGCAGCCCCAGCATTTT. It is translated as CASSVGSGSGQPQHF. The rearrangement joins TRBV2 to TRBJ1-5; D is ambiguous. The length of the CDR3 is 15 residues. Germline V gene data show CDR1 as SNHLY and CDR2 as FYNNEI. V was clipped by 4 bases and J by 7 bases, with 17 bases between them.

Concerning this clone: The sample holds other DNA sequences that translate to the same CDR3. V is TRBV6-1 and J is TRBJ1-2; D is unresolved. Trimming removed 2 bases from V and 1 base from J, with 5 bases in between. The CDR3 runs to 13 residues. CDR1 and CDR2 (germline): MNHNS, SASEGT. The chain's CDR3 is CASSERDNYGYTF. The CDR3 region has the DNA TGTGCCAGCAGTGAACGAGATAACTATGGCTACACCTTC.

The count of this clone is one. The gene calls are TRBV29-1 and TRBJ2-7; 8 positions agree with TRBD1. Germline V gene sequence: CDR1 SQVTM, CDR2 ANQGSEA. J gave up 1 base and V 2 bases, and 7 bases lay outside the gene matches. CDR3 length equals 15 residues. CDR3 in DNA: TGCAGCGTTGAACTCCGGGACAGGACATCCTACGAGCAGTACTTC. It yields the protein CSVELRDRTSYEQYF.

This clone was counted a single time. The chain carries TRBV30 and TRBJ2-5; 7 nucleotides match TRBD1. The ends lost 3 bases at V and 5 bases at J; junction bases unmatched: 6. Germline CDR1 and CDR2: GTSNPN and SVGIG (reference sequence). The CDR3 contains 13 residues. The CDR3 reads CAWRATGWETQYF. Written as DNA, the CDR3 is TGTGCCTGGAGAGCGACAGGGTGGGAGACCCAGTACTTC.

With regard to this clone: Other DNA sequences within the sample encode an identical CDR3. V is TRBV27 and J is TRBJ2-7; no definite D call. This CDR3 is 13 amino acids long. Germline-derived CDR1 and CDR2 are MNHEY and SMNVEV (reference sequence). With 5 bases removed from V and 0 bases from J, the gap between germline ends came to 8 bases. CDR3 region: CASSLSRSYEQYF. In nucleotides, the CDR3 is TGTGCCAGCAGTCTCTCCCGCTCCTACGAGCAGTACTTC.

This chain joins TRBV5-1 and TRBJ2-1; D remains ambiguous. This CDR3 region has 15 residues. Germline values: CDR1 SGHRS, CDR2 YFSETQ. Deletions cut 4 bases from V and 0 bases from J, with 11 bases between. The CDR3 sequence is CASSQAASSYNEQFF. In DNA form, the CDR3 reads TGCGCCAGCAGCCAAGCCGCGAGCTCCTACAATGAGCAGTTCTTC.

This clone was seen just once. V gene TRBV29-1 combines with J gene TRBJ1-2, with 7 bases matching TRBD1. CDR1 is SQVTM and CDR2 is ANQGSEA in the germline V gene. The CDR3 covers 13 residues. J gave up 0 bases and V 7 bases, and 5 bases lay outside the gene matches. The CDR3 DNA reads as TGCAGCGCAAGGACAGGTGCTAACTATGGCTACACCTTC. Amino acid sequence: CSARTGANYGYTF.

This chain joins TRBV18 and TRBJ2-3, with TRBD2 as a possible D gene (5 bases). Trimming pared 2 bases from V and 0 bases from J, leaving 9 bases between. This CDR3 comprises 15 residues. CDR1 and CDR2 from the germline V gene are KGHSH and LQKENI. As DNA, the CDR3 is TGTGCCAGCTCACCAGGAGGTCGTAGCACAGATACGCAGTATTTT. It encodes CASSPGGRSTDTQYF.

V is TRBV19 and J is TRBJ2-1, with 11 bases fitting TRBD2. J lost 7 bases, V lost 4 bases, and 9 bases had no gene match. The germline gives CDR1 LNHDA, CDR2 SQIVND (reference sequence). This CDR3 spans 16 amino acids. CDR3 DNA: TGTGCCAGTAGTACGATTGGGGCTAGCGGGAGGAATGAGCAGTTCTTC. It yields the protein CASSTIGASGRNEQFF. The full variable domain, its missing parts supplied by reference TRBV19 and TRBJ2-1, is DGGITQSPKYLFRKEGQNVTLSCEQNLNHDAMYWYRQDPGQGLRLIYYSQIVNDFQKGDIAEGYSVSREKKESFPLTVTSAQKNPTAFYLCASSTIGASGRNEQFFGPGTRLTVL.

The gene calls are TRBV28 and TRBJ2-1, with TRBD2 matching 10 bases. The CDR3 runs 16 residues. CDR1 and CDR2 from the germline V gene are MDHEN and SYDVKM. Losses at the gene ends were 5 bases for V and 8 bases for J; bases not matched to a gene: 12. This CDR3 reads CASSATSGIAGHEQFF. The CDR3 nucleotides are TGTGCCAGCAGTGCTACTAGCGGGATAGCTGGACATGAGCAGTTCTTC.

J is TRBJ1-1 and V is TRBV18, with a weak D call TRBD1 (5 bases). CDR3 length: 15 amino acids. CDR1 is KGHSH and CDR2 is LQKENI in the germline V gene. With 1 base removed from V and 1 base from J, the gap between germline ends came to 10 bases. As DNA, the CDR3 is TGTGCCAGCTCACCACGCGGGGACCCGAACACTGAAGCTTTCTTT. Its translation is CASSPRGDPNTEAFF.

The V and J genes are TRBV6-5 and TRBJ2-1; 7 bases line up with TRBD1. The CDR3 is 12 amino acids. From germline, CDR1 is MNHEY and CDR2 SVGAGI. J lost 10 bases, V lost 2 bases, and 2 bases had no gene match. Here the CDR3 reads CASSYRGQEQFF. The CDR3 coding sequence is TGTGCCAGCAGTTACAGGGGGCAGGAGCAGTTCTTC.

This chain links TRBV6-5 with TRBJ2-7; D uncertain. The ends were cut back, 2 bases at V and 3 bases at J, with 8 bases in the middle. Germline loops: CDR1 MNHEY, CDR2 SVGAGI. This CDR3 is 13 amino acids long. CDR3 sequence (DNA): TGTGCCAGCAGTTACGACGAAAACTACGAGCAGTACTTC. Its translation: CASSYDENYEQYF.

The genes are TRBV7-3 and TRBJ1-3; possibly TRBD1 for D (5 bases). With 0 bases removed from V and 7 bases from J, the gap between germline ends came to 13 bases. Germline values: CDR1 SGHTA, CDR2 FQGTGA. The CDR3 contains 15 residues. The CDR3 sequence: CASSLTPQGGNTIYF. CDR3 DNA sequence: TGTGCCAGCAGCTTAACTCCGCAGGGAGGGAACACCATATATTTT. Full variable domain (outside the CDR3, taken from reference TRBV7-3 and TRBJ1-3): GAGVSQTPSNKVTEKGKYVELRCDPISGHTALYWYRQSLGQGPEFLIYFQGTGAADDSGLPNDRFFAVRPEGSVSTLKIQRTERGDSAVYLCASSLTPQGGNTIYFGEGSWLTVV.